This TCR beta chain derives from a study of identical twins. Study-wide results and limits: Out-of-frame beta sequences exhibited a weaker degree of excess twin sharing. Zero-insertion findings could be partly confounded by invariant cells (MAIT and iNKT cells). Models predicted too little out-of-frame TCR alpha sharing in monozygotic twins.

TCRdb redid the calling of the 5' RACE reads with MiXCR, one entry per CDR3 protein. This repertoire shows 690,000 or so distinct CDR3 sequences, more than 6.5% found once; its top ten account for 0.85% to 1%. Healthy Caucasians supplied all donations. The germline V gene has CDR1 SEHNR and CDR2 FQNEAQ (reference sequence). The V segment lost 5 bases and the J segment 8 bases; nucleotides outside the gene matches: 14. The CDR3 length is 16 residues. This clonotype was counted a few times. The target antigen is unknown. These data were likewise used in another study, on yellow fever vaccine responses in identical twins.

The sample consisted of PBMCs. The receptor's source is a woman younger than 30 in good health. V usage is TRBV7-9 and J usage is TRBJ2-1; 8 nucleotides match TRBD1. DNA of the CDR3: TGTGCCAGCAGCCCCCAGGAGCAGGGGGCCATATATGAGCAGTTCTTC. Protein product: CASSPQEQGAIYEQFF.